The subject of this entry is one T cell receptor (beta chain). Only in-frame clones appear in the TCRdb table, and some are missing; sequencing was by immunoSEQ multiplex PCR. The sample yields about 92,000 clones, 91% seen once. From germline, CDR1 is ENHRY and CDR2 SYGVKD. This CDR3 has 14 amino acids. Trimming at V came to 6 bases and at J to 6 bases, leaving 8 bases not matched to a gene. The data were taken from a study of blood T cell repertoires in COVID-19. Whole-study context: Specimens from acute and convalescent COVID-19 originated in the United States, Italy and Spain.

Specimen: peripheral blood. V gene TRBV10-3 combines with J gene TRBJ1-3; 7 bases agree with TRBD1. This receptor was identified in a human donor with active COVID-19. The donor label of this sample is uncertain. This CDR3 reads CAIRGTGDENTIYF. The CDR3 nucleotides are TGTGCCATCAGGGGTACAGGGGACGAAAACACCATATATTTT.